One sample yielded the 26 T cell receptor beta chains listed below, sequenced in a study of early T cells in non-severe SARS-CoV-2 infection. TCRdb re-called the 5' RACE reads through MiXCR, storing one row per CDR3 protein. The sample lists 20,000 to 30,000 distinct CDR3 sequences; 4% to 4.5% were seen once. The sequenced sample consisted of whole blood. These TCRs come from an adult who was a healthcare worker with PCR-confirmed SARS-CoV-2 infection or an uninfected control (not recorded which).

The sample holds a few counts of this clonotype. The rearrangement uses TRBV15 and TRBJ2-3, with TRBD2 as a possible D gene (6 bases). Germline V lookup: CDR1 LNHNV, CDR2 YYDKDF (reference sequence). CDR3 length: 15 amino acids. Trimming pared 3 bases from V and 0 bases from J, leaving 10 bases between. CDR3 bases: TGTGCCACCAGCAGGGATAGCGGCAGCACAGATACGCAGTATTTT. This translates into CATSRDSGSTDTQYF.

The chain links TRBV7-9 to TRBJ1-1; D possibly corresponds to TRBD1 (6 bases). The germline V gene encodes CDR1 SEHNR and CDR2 FQNEAQ (reference sequence). V was cut by 5 bases and J by 5 bases, with 12 bases left in between. The CDR3 is made up of 13 amino acids. CDR3 loop: CASSLGGGTEAFF. CDR3 coding DNA: TGTGCCAGCAGCCTGGGGGGCGGGACTGAAGCTTTCTTT.

The chain employs TRBV3-1 and TRBJ2-1, with unresolved D. V lost 4 bases, J lost 7 bases, and 11 bases lay in between. The CDR3 consists of 13 residues. Germline-derived CDR1 and CDR2 are LGHDT and YNNKEL (reference sequence). CDR3 sequence (DNA): TGTGCCAGCAGCCCCCGGACGGGTAATGAGCAGTTCTTC. Protein: CASSPRTGNEQFF.

This clonotype has at least ten counts. One end of the junction fails to match germline, which may point to a read error. The chain carries TRBV3-1 and TRBJ1-6; 9 positions match TRBD1. The CDR3 sequence is 13 residues long. In germline, CDR1 is LGHDT, CDR2 YNNKEL (reference sequence). The CDR3 nucleotides read TGTGCCAGCAGCCTGGGACAGGGAGGACCCCTCCATTTT. This gives the protein CASSLGQGGPLHF.

The chain links TRBV28 to TRBJ2-7; D gene uncertain. CDR1 MDHEN and CDR2 SYDVKM come from the germline V gene. The CDR3 has 13 amino acids. V lost 4 bases and J 0 bases, leaving 7 bases between the germline ends. Written as DNA, the CDR3 is TGTGCCAGCAGTTCACCAAGCTCCTACGAGCAGTACTTC. This encodes CASSSPSSYEQYF.

This clonotype was seen repeatedly, ten times or more. The V and J genes are TRBV3-1 and TRBJ2-7, with 8 bases lining up with TRBD1. The CDR3 consists of 16 residues. The germline V gene encodes CDR1 LGHDT and CDR2 YNNKEL (reference sequence). The V gene end was trimmed by 0 bases and the J gene end by 4 bases; junction bases not matched to a gene: 8. The CDR3 loop is CASSQDVRTGSYEQYF. In DNA form, the CDR3 reads TGTGCCAGCAGCCAAGACGTCCGGACAGGGTCTTACGAGCAGTACTTC.

Ten or more counts support this clonotype. V is TRBV5-4 and J is TRBJ2-1; D is perhaps TRBD1 or TRBD2 (5 bases each). V lost 4 bases to trimming and J lost 9 bases, with 17 bases between them. Germline V gene lookup returns CDR1 SGHNT and CDR2 YYREEE (reference sequence). This CDR3 region has 14 residues. In nucleotides, the CDR3 is TGTGCCAGCAGCCCAACGGGGCAGGAGAGTGAGCAGTTCTTC. Its translation: CASSPTGQESEQFF.

This chain connects TRBV19 to TRBJ2-2; possibly TRBD2 for D (5 bases). The germline V gene encodes CDR1 LNHDA and CDR2 SQIVND (reference sequence). The CDR3 spans 14 residues. Trimming stripped 3 bases from V and 7 bases from J, with 12 bases between. CDR3 sequence reads: CASSMVGSGGELFF. DNA of the CDR3: TGTGCCAGTAGTATGGTAGGGAGCGGCGGGGAGCTGTTTTTT.

The sample holds many counts of this clonotype. The gene calls are TRBV7-9 and TRBJ2-1, with D maybe TRBD2 (5 bases). V was clipped by 2 bases and J by 8 bases, with 10 bases between them. This CDR3 is built from 13 residues. Per the germline V gene, CDR1 is SEHNR and CDR2 is FQNEAQ (reference sequence). In DNA form, the CDR3 reads TGTGCCAGCAGCTTAAGAGGGATTGATGAGCAGTTCTTC. It translates to CASSLRGIDEQFF.

This clonotype was detected ten times or more. The chain links TRBV9 to TRBJ2-3; 12 nucleotides match TRBD1. Germline loops: CDR1 SGDLS, CDR2 YYNGEE. This CDR3 contains 16 residues. V shed 3 bases, J shed 2 bases, and the junction held 4 bases outside the gene matches. CDR3 residues: CASSAGTGGPTDTQYF. The CDR3 DNA follows: TGTGCCAGCAGCGCCGGGACAGGGGGCCCCACAGATACGCAGTATTTT.

About this clonotype itself: This may arise from a read error, as a much more abundant clone is one base away. The rearrangement uses TRBV4-1 and TRBJ2-7; D call uncertain. Germline assignment: CDR1 MGHRA and CDR2 YSYEKL. CDR3 size: 15 residues. For the CDR3, the DNA is TGCGCCAGCAGCCAAGAAGGCCTAGTATCCTACGAGCTGTACTTC. Translated, it gives CASSQEGLVSYELYF.

The V call is TRBV18, the J call TRBJ1-5; D gene unclear. Trimming removed 8 bases from V and 0 bases from J, with 8 bases in between. Germline V lookup: CDR1 KGHSH, CDR2 LQKENI. This CDR3 spans 13 amino acids. The chain's CDR3 is CASGEYSNQPQHF. The DNA for the CDR3 is TGTGCCAGCGGGGAATATAGCAATCAGCCCCAGCATTTT.

This clonotype was seen repeatedly, ten times or more. The chain joins TRBV30 to TRBJ1-1, with a possible D match to TRBD1 (6 bases). Germline V gene lookup returns CDR1 GTSNPN and CDR2 SVGIG (reference sequence). CDR3 length: 11 amino acids. The CDR3 sequence is CARRSDRAAFF. In nucleotides, the CDR3 is TGTGCTCGGAGGTCGGACAGAGCCGCTTTCTTT.

The chain has TRBV7-6 and TRBJ2-5; the D is unclear. Trimming took off 5 bases at V and 5 bases at J, with 9 bases between the two ends. This CDR3 has 12 residues. Germline V gene lookup returns CDR1 SGHVS and CDR2 FNYEAQ. The CDR3 DNA is TGTGCCAGCAGCCCCCTCGGGGAGACCCAGTACTTC. Translating it yields CASSPLGETQYF.

This clonotype has at least ten counts. The chain is built from TRBV5-4 and TRBJ2-1; 11 bases are a match to TRBD2. The CDR3 runs 20 residues. V was pared by 4 bases and J by 8 bases, with 23 bases of the junction left unmatched. Per germline, CDR1 SGHNT and CDR2 YYREEE (reference sequence). CDR3 nucleotides: TGTGCCAGCAGCCCTTCTAGCGGGAGGACTAGGGGCCATTATGGGGATGAGCAGTTCTTC. Residues: CASSPSSGRTRGHYGDEQFF.

This clonotype appeared many times. The rearrangement links TRBV5-1 to TRBJ2-1; no clear D gene. Germline CDR1 reads SGHRS; CDR2 reads YFSETQ. Trimming pared 0 bases from V and 10 bases from J, leaving 8 bases between. This CDR3 has 12 amino acids. CDR3 sequence: CASSLGLREQFF. CDR3 nucleotides: TGCGCCAGCAGCTTGGGTTTACGGGAGCAGTTCTTC.

Ten or more counts support this clonotype. The rearrangement links TRBV20-1 to TRBJ2-5, with unresolved D. Looked up from germline, CDR1 is DFQATT and CDR2 is SNEGSKA (reference sequence). Trimming left V 3 bases short and J 0 bases short, with 8 bases between. The CDR3 runs to 13 residues. DNA of the CDR3: TGCAGTGCTAGTAGATTGGACCAAGAGACCCAGTACTTC. It codes for CSASRLDQETQYF.

There are many counts of this clonotype. The genes are TRBV12-5 and TRBJ2-2; possible D gene TRBD2, 5 bases. CDR1 and CDR2 from the germline V gene are LGHNT and FRNRAP. V lost 4 bases, J lost 2 bases, and 8 bases lay in between. The CDR3 is 14 residues long. CDR3 loop: CASGSGINTGELFF. In DNA form, the CDR3 reads TGTGCTAGTGGTTCCGGGATAAACACCGGGGAGCTGTTTTTT.

The chain carries TRBV20-1 and TRBJ2-7; TRBD2 agrees at 14 bases. This CDR3 contains 14 residues. Per the germline V gene, CDR1 is DFQATT and CDR2 is SNEGSKA (reference sequence). Unmatched junction bases numbered 1, after V lost 5 bases and J lost 1 base. The CDR3 is CSAGTSGSSYEQYF. CDR3 bases: TGCAGTGCTGGGACTAGCGGGAGTTCCTACGAGCAGTACTTC.

In its sample, this clonotype was seen many times. This chain joins TRBV20-1 and TRBJ2-7, with 8 bases that match TRBD1. This CDR3 is built from 15 residues. V was pared by 1 base and J by 2 bases, with 7 bases of the junction left unmatched. The V gene's germline CDR1 is DFQATT and CDR2 SNEGSKA (reference sequence). The CDR3 here is CSARGQGYNPYEQYF. CDR3 bases: TGCAGTGCTAGAGGACAGGGGTATAATCCCTACGAGCAGTACTTC.

This clonotype has only a few counts. This chain uses TRBV3-1 with TRBJ1-2, with no clear D. Germline-derived CDR1 and CDR2 are LGHDT and YNNKEL (reference sequence). The CDR3 runs to 14 residues. With 1 base removed from V and 3 bases from J, the gap between germline ends came to 9 bases. CDR3 nucleotide sequence: TGTGCCAGCAGCCAAGCTGGGAGGTACTATGGCTACACCTTC. Its protein product is CASSQAGRYYGYTF. Based on the CDR3 plus reference TRBV3-1 and TRBJ1-2, the full variable domain is DTAVSQTPKYLVTQMGNDKSIKCEQNLGHDTMYWYKQDSKKFLKIMFSYNNKELIINETVPNRFSPKSPDKAHLNLHINSLELGDSAVYFCASSQAGRYYGYTFGSGTRLTVV.

In regard to this clonotype: Possible read error: a much larger clone is one base away. The chain uses TRBV7-6 and TRBJ2-1; D unclear. This CDR3 comprises 13 residues. Germline-derived CDR1 and CDR2 are SGHVS and FNYEAQ. V was pared by 5 bases and J by 0 bases, with 5 bases between. The CDR3 DNA reads TGTGCCAGCAGCCCAGTCTCCTACAATGAGCAGTTCTTC. Amino acid sequence: CASSPVSYNEQFF.

The CDR3 protein is CASSWDSSTDTQYF. The CDR3 DNA sequence: TGTGCCAGCAGCTGGGACTCTTCCACAGATACGCAGTATTTT. The chain has TRBV5-4 and TRBJ2-3; D possibly corresponds to TRBD2 (6 bases). V was pared by 3 bases and J by 2 bases, with 10 bases between. The CDR3 has 14 amino acids. Germline CDR1 SGHNT, CDR2 YYREEE (reference sequence). The variable domain in full, completed from reference TRBV5-4 and TRBJ2-3, reads ETGVTQSPTHLIKTRGQQVTLRCSSQSGHNTVSWYQQALGQGPQFIFQYYREEENGRGNFPPRFSGLQFPNYSSELNVNALELDDSALYLCASSWDSSTDTQYFGPGTRLTVL.

Many counts were recorded for this clonotype. The V and J genes are TRBV7-8 and TRBJ1-1; 8 bases align to TRBD1. The junction had 11 bases not matched to a gene; V was cut back by 4 bases and J by 4 bases. CDR3 length: 16 amino acids. Germline V gene lookup returns CDR1 SGHVS and CDR2 FQNEAQ. In DNA form, the CDR3 reads TGTGCCAGCAGCTCGACAGGGGATTCTGGGGTCACTGAAGCTTTCTTT. Its translation is CASSSTGDSGVTEAFF.

This clonotype was observed at least ten times. This chain links TRBV20-1 with TRBJ1-5, with D unresolved. The CDR3 is made up of 15 amino acids. Germline-derived CDR1 and CDR2 are DFQATT and SNEGSKA (reference sequence). Between the trimmed V and J ends, which lost 0 bases and 0 bases, there was a span of 9 bases. CDR3 in amino acids: CSAREPRDSNQPQHF. The CDR3 DNA sequence: TGCAGTGCTAGAGAACCTAGGGATAGCAATCAGCCCCAGCATTTT.

This clonotype was observed many times. The rearrangement joins TRBV25-1 to TRBJ2-1; 7 nucleotides align to TRBD2. The V and J ends lost 6 bases and 7 bases, in that order; junction bases with no gene match: 9. The V gene's germline CDR1 is MGHDK and CDR2 SYGVNS. The CDR3 sequence is 14 residues long. The CDR3 is CASSPRWEGNEQFF. In DNA, the CDR3 is TGTGCCAGCAGCCCCAGATGGGAGGGGAATGAGCAGTTCTTC.